These 15 T cell receptor beta chains share one sample of origin, sequenced in a study of T cells in localized non-small cell lung cancer. The table came from immunoSEQ multiplex PCR; TCRdb's copy has only in-frame clones and leaves some out. The sample carries under 40,000 clones, just under 80% recorded once. The sequencing used peripheral blood, collected before any cancer treatment. Source of these receptors: a male donor at least 60 years old with stage II squamous cell lung carcinoma.

This chain links TRBV12-5 with TRBJ2-7; 12 bases map to TRBD2. The CDR3 is made up of 14 amino acids. The J segment lost 6 bases and the V segment lost 6 bases, leaving 6 bases of the junction unmatched. The germline gives CDR1 LGHNT, CDR2 FRNRAP. The CDR3 region has the DNA TGTGCTAGTGGCAGGACTAGCGGGAATTCCGAGCAGTACTTC. As protein: CASGRTSGNSEQYF.

The chain has TRBV7-9 and TRBJ2-3; TRBD2 matches 9 bases. The length of the CDR3 is 15 residues. V lost 5 bases and J lost 1; bases outside the gene matches: 4. Germline lookup yields CDR1 SEHNR and CDR2 FQNEAQ (reference sequence). This CDR3 is CASSPLAGRTDTQYF. In nucleotides, the CDR3 is TGTGCCAGCAGCCCACTAGCGGGTCGCACAGATACGCAGTATTTT. The full variable domain, rest sourced from reference TRBV7-9 and TRBJ2-3, is DTGVSQNPRHKITKRGQNVTFRCDPISEHNRLYWYRQTLGQGPEFLTYFQNEAQLEKSRLLSDRFSAERPKGSFSTLEIQRTEQGDSAMYLCASSPLAGRTDTQYFGPGTRLTVL.

This clone was seen a handful of times. The rearrangement joins TRBV7-9 to TRBJ1-2; 12 bases agree with TRBD1. The CDR3 is made up of 16 amino acids. Germline loops: CDR1 SEHNR, CDR2 FQNEAQ (reference sequence). Losses at the gene ends were 5 bases for V and 8 bases for J; bases not matched to a gene: 12. CDR3 amino acids: CASSRDRGQSYGGYTF. The CDR3 DNA reads TGTGCCAGCAGCCGGGACAGGGGGCAGTCCTATGGAGGCTACACCTTC.

The chain joins TRBV6-4 to TRBJ1-5; D remains unclear. Trimming removed 3 bases from V and 1 base from J, with 10 bases in between. The CDR3 sequence is 15 residues long. Germline CDR1 reads MRHNA; CDR2 reads SNTAGT. The CDR3 sequence: CASSENIGSNQPQHF. The CDR3 DNA follows: TGTGCCAGCAGTGAGAACATAGGGAGCAATCAGCCCCAGCATTTT.

The V and J genes are TRBV9 and TRBJ1-2; the D gene is possibly TRBD1 (6 bases). The length of the CDR3 is 17 residues. Germline values: CDR1 SGDLS, CDR2 YYNGEE. V was shortened by 0 bases and J by 5 bases, with 20 bases between the two germline ends. CDR3 loop: CASSVGGPGDVGYGYTF. CDR3 nucleotides: TGTGCCAGCAGCGTAGGGGGGCCTGGGGATGTCGGGTATGGCTACACCTTC.

The chain uses TRBV7-9 and TRBJ2-7; D might be TRBD1 (7 bases). Trimming cost V 2 bases and J 5 bases, with 10 bases left between them. CDR3 length: 13 amino acids. Germline-derived CDR1 and CDR2 are SEHNR and FQNEAQ (reference sequence). CDR3 sequence reads: CASSLTGEDEQYF. The CDR3 DNA reads as TGTGCCAGCAGCTTAACAGGGGAGGACGAGCAGTACTTC.

The rearrangement joins TRBV7-2 to TRBJ2-7, with D possibly matching TRBD1 (5 bases). V lost 5 bases to trimming and J lost 7 bases, with 27 bases between them. In germline, CDR1 is SGHTA, CDR2 FQGNSA. This CDR3 is 17 amino acids long. The CDR3 coding sequence is TGTGCCAGCAGCAATTATGACCTCAGGGCTAAAATAACGGAGCAGTACTTC. It yields the protein CASSNYDLRAKITEQYF.

The chain recombines TRBV7-7 with TRBJ2-5, with D perhaps TRBD1 or TRBD2 (5 bases each). V lost 4 bases and J lost 5, with 11 bases in between. This CDR3 comprises 13 residues. The V gene's germline CDR1 is SSHAT and CDR2 FNYEAQ (reference sequence). The CDR3 here is CASSSWGWETQYF. The CDR3 region has the DNA TGTGCCAGCAGCTCCTGGGGGTGGGAGACCCAGTACTTC.

This chain links TRBV12-5 with TRBJ2-2; tentatively, D is TRBD2 (5 bases). Trimming took off 1 base at V and 6 bases at J, with 15 bases between the two ends. CDR1 and CDR2 (germline): LGHNT, FRNRAP. This CDR3 region has 16 residues. CDR3 sequence (DNA): TGTGCTAGTGGTTTGGCCCCTCGAGGGCCAGCCGGGGAGCTGTTTTTT. This gives the protein CASGLAPRGPAGELFF.

J is TRBJ1-4 and V is TRBV28; 9 bases are a match to TRBD1. Germline V gene lookup returns CDR1 MDHEN and CDR2 SYDVKM. This CDR3 contains 16 residues. V shed 5 bases, J shed 7 bases, and the junction held 11 bases outside the gene matches. The CDR3, as DNA: TGTGCCAGCAGTATCCAAAGACAGGGGGTCGGTGAAAAACTGTTTTTT. Its protein product is CASSIQRQGVGEKLFF.

The V and J genes are TRBV27 and TRBJ2-2; weak D call: TRBD2 (6 bases). This CDR3 region has 16 residues. V lost 6 bases to trimming and J lost 5 bases, with 19 bases between them. Germline lookup yields CDR1 MNHEY and CDR2 SMNVEV (reference sequence). The CDR3 bases are TGTGCCAGCAGGGGGAATCGGCGCGGAGGGACCGGGGAGCTGTTTTTT. Encoded protein: CASRGNRRGGTGELFF.

In its sample, this clone was seen once. The chain employs TRBV7-2 and TRBJ1-1, with D maybe TRBD1 (5 bases). Germline CDR1 is SGHTA and CDR2 is FQGNSA. The CDR3 runs 12 residues. V dropped 6 bases and J dropped 8 bases, with 13 bases sitting between them. The CDR3 sequence: CASRGRAAEAFF. Here the CDR3 DNA reads TGTGCCAGCAGGGGACGGGCGGCCGAAGCTTTCTTT.

The chain joins TRBV5-4 to TRBJ1-4, with no clear D. The length of the CDR3 is 16 residues. V lost 3 bases and J lost 8, with 20 bases in between. Germline V gives CDR1 SGHNT, CDR2 YYREEE (reference sequence). CDR3 in DNA: TGTGCCAGCAGCTCGGGAGCTGATCCATCGGGGGAAAAACTGTTTTTT. Its translation is CASSSGADPSGEKLFF.

This clone is termed medium-sized. V gene TRBV6-1 combines with J gene TRBJ1-1; D gene ambiguous. V was clipped by 7 bases and J by 7 bases, with 10 bases between them. Germline V CDR1 and CDR2: MNHNS, SASEGT. The CDR3 totals 11 residues. This CDR3 is CASMPENEAFF. The CDR3, as DNA: TGTGCCAGCATGCCGGAAAATGAAGCTTTCTTT.

Regarding this clone: Only one base separates this from a far larger clonotype, so it likely reflects a read error. Other DNA sequences in this sample translate to the same CDR3. J is TRBJ2-3 and V is TRBV7-3; possibly TRBD2 for D (7 bases). The germline gives CDR1 SGHTA, CDR2 FQGTGA. This CDR3 has 14 residues. V lost 2 bases and J 5 bases, leaving 11 bases between the germline ends. CDR3 bases: TGTGCCAGCAGCTTAGGGGGGGCGGTAGATACGCAGTATTTT. Translating it yields CASSLGGAVDTQYF.